This entry lists 25 T cell receptor beta chains sequenced from one sample in a study of cytomegalovirus exposure and HLA in healthy donors. Only in-frame clones appear in the TCRdb table, and some are missing; sequencing was by immunoSEQ multiplex PCR. The table lists over 85,000 clones, 84% of them singletons. The sequenced material came from PBMCs. Receptors were obtained from a woman younger than 30 in good health and CMV-seropositive.

This clone was seen a handful of times. The rearrangement joins TRBV30 to TRBJ2-4, with D maybe TRBD1 (6 bases). Trimming took off 0 bases at V and 1 base at J, with 19 bases between the two ends. CDR3 length equals 18 residues. Germline CDR1 is GTSNPN and CDR2 is SVGIG (reference sequence). This CDR3 is CAWSVQGILVGAKNIQYF. CDR3 in DNA: TGTGCCTGGAGTGTTCAGGGGATTTTAGTAGGGGCCAAAAACATTCAGTACTTC.

The V gene is TRBV4-1, the J gene TRBJ1-2; 9 nucleotides match TRBD1. The CDR3 spans 15 residues. V shed 0 bases and J 4 bases; nucleotides not matched to a gene: 3. From germline, CDR1 is MGHRA and CDR2 YSYEKL. The CDR3 DNA sequence: TGCGCCAGCAGCCAAGAGGGACAGGGTGTCTATGGCTACACCTTC. It encodes CASSQEGQGVYGYTF.

Details on this clone: Different DNA sequences within this sample yield the same CDR3. This chain joins TRBV10-3 and TRBJ1-1; D is uncertain. Per germline, CDR1 ENHRY and CDR2 SYGVKD. V was pared by 2 bases and J by 1 base, with 11 bases between. This CDR3 has 15 amino acids. The CDR3 region is CAISEREGGNTEAFF. The CDR3 DNA reads as TGTGCCATCAGTGAGAGGGAGGGTGGGAACACTGAAGCTTTCTTT.

This clone turned up a few times. V is TRBV30 and J is TRBJ1-2, with D unresolved. V was cut by 3 bases and J by 6 bases, with 11 bases left in between. This CDR3 has 12 residues. CDR1 is GTSNPN and CDR2 is SVGIG in the germline V gene (reference sequence). The CDR3 is CAWRKDRDGYTF. As DNA, the CDR3 is TGTGCCTGGAGAAAGGATCGGGATGGCTACACCTTC.

Only one count was recorded for this clone. The V gene is TRBV6-5, the J gene TRBJ1-2; D not resolved. Germline V gene lookup returns CDR1 MNHEY and CDR2 SVGAGI. This CDR3 contains 14 residues. The ends were cut back, 2 bases at V and 4 bases at J, with 11 bases in the middle. The CDR3, as DNA: TGTGCCAGCAGTTACCTGACACTCGGCTATGGCTACACCTTC. This translates into CASSYLTLGYGYTF.

This clone was seen a handful of times. The chain employs TRBV4-1 and TRBJ2-7; 7 nucleotides match TRBD2. The ends lost 1 base at V and 3 bases at J; junction bases unmatched: 6. This CDR3 comprises 15 residues. Germline loops: CDR1 MGHRA, CDR2 YSYEKL. The CDR3 sequence is CASSQGEGMHYEQYF. CDR3 DNA: TGCGCCAGCAGCCAAGGGGAGGGGATGCACTACGAGCAGTACTTC.

This clone was counted a single time. The rearrangement links TRBV30 to TRBJ2-2; TRBD2 matches at 12 bases. V was pared by 4 bases and J by 5 bases, with 5 bases of the junction left unmatched. Germline V gene data show CDR1 as GTSNPN and CDR2 as SVGIG (reference sequence). The CDR3 is 15 residues long. CDR3 sequence reads: CAWTSGGAGTGELFF. The DNA of the CDR3 is TGTGCCTGGACTAGCGGGGGGGCCGGGACCGGGGAGCTGTTTTTT.

V gene TRBV15 combines with J gene TRBJ1-6, with D unclear. Germline V gene lookup returns CDR1 LNHNV and CDR2 YYDKDF (reference sequence). V lost 0 bases and J 12 bases, leaving 6 bases between the germline ends. CDR3 length equals 12 residues. This CDR3 is CATSRDTGPLHF. CDR3 nucleotide sequence: TGTGCCACCAGCAGAGATACGGGACCCCTCCACTTT.

The V and J genes are TRBV6-5 and TRBJ1-1; D is unclear. Looked up from germline, CDR1 is MNHEY and CDR2 is SVGAGI. This CDR3 is 11 amino acids long. The V end was cut by 2 bases, the J end by 6 bases, with 4 bases between. CDR3 coding DNA: TGTGCCAGCAGTTACGGAGCTGAAGCTTTCTTT. Its protein is CASSYGAEAFF.

The chain has TRBV5-1 and TRBJ2-7, with TRBD2 matching over 12 bases. The germline CDR1 and CDR2 sequences are SGHRS and YFSETQ. With V trimmed by 7 bases and J by 1 base, 12 bases remained unmatched. The CDR3 spans 17 residues. CDR3 nucleotide sequence: TGCGCCAGCTCAAGAGGACTAGCGGGGACGACATCCTACGAGCAGTACTTC. Translating gives CASSRGLAGTTSYEQYF.

This rearrangement joins TRBV6-1 to TRBJ1-2; 7 nucleotides match TRBD1. J gave up 5 bases and V 6 bases, and 12 bases lay outside the gene matches. The length of the CDR3 is 15 residues. Germline CDR1 is MNHNS and CDR2 is SASEGT. The CDR3 bases are TGTGCCAGCAGATCGGGGGCGGGACAGTCATATGGCTACACCTTC. Its protein is CASRSGAGQSYGYTF.

The J gene is TRBJ2-7, the V gene TRBV7-2; 9 nucleotides match TRBD1. Germline V CDR1 and CDR2: SGHTA, FQGNSA. The CDR3 length is 13 residues. V gave up 5 bases and J gave up 7 bases; unmatched junction bases: 6. CDR3 sequence: CASSRGQGREQYF. CDR3 sequence (DNA): TGTGCCAGCAGCCGGGGACAGGGACGAGAGCAGTACTTC.

V is TRBV11-2 and J is TRBJ2-5; 15 bases fit TRBD2. CDR1 is SGHAT, CDR2 FQNNGV, per germline. The CDR3 runs to 17 residues. The ends lost 5 bases at V and 5 bases at J; junction bases unmatched: 9. This CDR3 is CASSLGGLAGGAETQYF. Here the CDR3 DNA reads TGTGCCAGCAGCCTAGGGGGACTAGCGGGGGGTGCGGAGACCCAGTACTTC.

V gene TRBV7-9 combines with J gene TRBJ2-2; tentatively, D is TRBD2 (6 bases). The CDR3 totals 18 residues. CDR1 is SEHNR and CDR2 is FQNEAQ in the germline V gene (reference sequence). Trimming took 4 bases from V and 0 from J, leaving 18 bases between them. CDR3 sequence: CASSSNSGLLSNTGELFF. In DNA, the CDR3 is TGTGCCAGCAGCTCAAATAGCGGTTTACTCTCGAACACCGGGGAGCTGTTTTTT.

This chain connects TRBV7-8 to TRBJ1-6; 7 bases agree with TRBD1. V lost 10 bases and J lost 7; bases outside the gene matches: 10. The CDR3 has 14 residues. Germline CDR1 SGHVS, CDR2 FQNEAQ. The CDR3 bases are TGTGCCACCGGAAGACAGGGCGCGAATTCACCCCTCCACTTT. This translates into CATGRQGANSPLHF.

This chain joins TRBV4-1 and TRBJ1-1; 7 bases map to TRBD1. CDR3 length: 15 residues. Germline trimming cut 5 bases from V and 1 base from J; bases unmatched to any gene: 7. Germline CDR1 MGHRA, CDR2 YSYEKL. CDR3 nucleotides: TGCGCCAGCAGCGGAACGGGACAGCCGAACACTGAAGCTTTCTTT. Translation: CASSGTGQPNTEAFF.

The V gene is TRBV10-3, the J gene TRBJ2-3, with 10 bases matching TRBD1. This CDR3 is 16 amino acids long. The V and J ends lost 8 bases and 4 bases, in that order; junction bases with no gene match: 12. Germline V gives CDR1 ENHRY, CDR2 SYGVKD. In nucleotides, the CDR3 is TGTGCCATCTCTCAGGCCGGGACAGGGGATGCAGATACGCAGTATTTT. Protein sequence: CAISQAGTGDADTQYF.

This chain uses TRBV27 with TRBJ2-5; the match to TRBD2 covers 13 bases. Germline V gene sequence: CDR1 MNHEY, CDR2 SMNVEV (reference sequence). V gave up 3 bases and J gave up 5 bases; unmatched junction bases: 9. CDR3 length equals 17 residues. CDR3 amino acids: CASSFRRLAGGGETQYF. The CDR3 DNA reads as TGTGCCAGCAGTTTCCGCCGACTAGCGGGGGGTGGGGAGACCCAGTACTTC.

The genes are TRBV30 and TRBJ2-7, with D tentatively TRBD1 (5 bases). Trimming pared 0 bases from V and 6 bases from J, leaving 12 bases between. The germline gives CDR1 GTSNPN, CDR2 SVGIG (reference sequence). This CDR3 comprises 13 residues. CDR3 nucleotides: TGTGCCTGGAGTGTAAACAGGCCCCTCGAGCAGTACTTC. Amino acids: CAWSVNRPLEQYF.

CDR3 sequence reads: CATVTGQGAGTEAFF. CDR3 sequence (DNA): TGTGCCACGGTAACTGGACAGGGGGCCGGCACTGAAGCTTTCTTT. The chain joins TRBV10-3 to TRBJ1-1, with TRBD1 matching 11 bases. Looked up from germline, CDR1 is ENHRY and CDR2 is SYGVKD. CDR3 length equals 15 residues. V trimming: 10 bases; J trimming: 4 bases; junction bases outside the gene matches: 11.

The chain couples TRBV9 to TRBJ2-3; weak D call: TRBD2 (6 bases). CDR3 length: 15 amino acids. Trimming took 4 bases from V and 6 from J, leaving 18 bases between them. Per the germline V gene, CDR1 is SGDLS and CDR2 is YYNGEE. CDR3 DNA: TGTGCCAGCAGCAACCGCGGGGTAGAGGGGGATACGCAGTATTTT. As protein: CASSNRGVEGDTQYF.

V is TRBV10-2 and J is TRBJ2-3; D perhaps matches TRBD2 (6 bases). V was shortened by 9 bases and J by 1 base, with 14 bases between the two germline ends. Germline CDR1 WSHSY, CDR2 SAAADI. The CDR3 consists of 14 residues. CDR3 DNA sequence: TGCGCCAGAGGGACCGGCGGGGGCACAGATACGCAGTATTTT. This sequence encodes CARGTGGGTDTQYF.

This sequence joins TRBV7-2 and TRBJ2-7, with TRBD1 matching 10 bases. CDR1 SGHTA and CDR2 FQGNSA come from the germline V gene. There are 16 residues in the CDR3. V dropped 2 bases and J dropped 2; count of bases not matched to a gene: 6. The CDR3 DNA is TGTGCCAGCAGCTTAACGACCGGGACAGGGGCCTACGAGCAGTACTTC. Its protein is CASSLTTGTGAYEQYF.

J is TRBJ1-6 and V is TRBV6-4; D possibly corresponds to TRBD1 (6 bases). The V end was cut by 1 base, the J end by 9 bases, with 13 bases between. This CDR3 region has 15 residues. Germline V gene data show CDR1 as MRHNA and CDR2 as SNTAGT. This CDR3 is CASSDFPGALSPLHF. The CDR3 bases are TGTGCCAGCAGTGACTTCCCAGGGGCGCTTTCACCCCTCCACTTT.

This clone was seen just once. The chain couples TRBV10-1 to TRBJ2-5, with D possibly TRBD1 on 6 matching bases. This CDR3 comprises 18 residues. Trimming stripped 4 bases from V and 5 bases from J, with 26 bases between. The germline V gene has CDR1 WNHNN and CDR2 SYGVQD (reference sequence). CDR3 loop: CASSGLRPGHQVGETQYF. The CDR3 DNA sequence: TGCGCCAGCAGTGGACTCCGTCCGGGACACCAGGTTGGGGAGACCCAGTACTTC.